This passage covers 21 T cell receptor beta chains from one sample sequenced in a study of blood T cells in healthy people across ages. A sample-barcoded 5' primer and a J-beta primer mix were used in a second PCR of about 6 to 11 cycles. A single record per CDR3 protein comes from TCRdb applying MiXCR to the 5' RACE reads. The top ten clones hold roughly 20% of a sample with over 600,000 distinct CDR3 sequences, 35% to 60% of them seen once. Sequenced material: blood. All receptors come from a man at least 80 years old in good health.

The chain couples TRBV20-1 to TRBJ2-1, with a possible D match to TRBD2 (5 bases). V lost 0 bases and J lost 8, with 23 bases in between. The CDR3 is 17 residues long. Germline values: CDR1 DFQATT, CDR2 SNEGSKA (reference sequence). CDR3 sequence (DNA): TGCAGTGCTAGAGAGCCTCCAGGACCTAGGACTTGGCATGAGCAGTTCTTC. Its translation is CSAREPPGPRTWHEQFF.

V is TRBV14 and J is TRBJ2-7, with TRBD1 matching 7 bases. Germline loops: CDR1 SGHDN, CDR2 FVKESK. The CDR3 totals 17 residues. The V gene end was trimmed by 3 bases and the J gene end by 7 bases; junction bases not matched to a gene: 18. The CDR3: CASSQTLGTAFGYEQYF. CDR3 DNA: TGTGCCAGCAGCCAGACTCTCGGGACAGCTTTTGGTTATGAGCAGTACTTC.

The chain is built from TRBV2 and TRBJ2-1; 8 bases are a match to TRBD2. Germline trimming cut 8 bases from V and 6 bases from J; bases unmatched to any gene: 6. Germline V gene sequence: CDR1 SNHLY, CDR2 FYNNEI. CDR3 length: 13 residues. CDR3 nucleotide sequence: TGTGCCAGCCACCGGGAGGGCCCCAATGAGCAGTTCTTC. Its translation is CASHREGPNEQFF.

This clonotype was detected a few times. CDR3 residues: CSASKGNQPQHF. The CDR3 DNA reads TGCAGTGCTAGTAAGGGGAATCAGCCCCAGCATTTT. The chain uses TRBV20-1 and TRBJ1-5, with D perhaps TRBD1 (5 bases). The CDR3 runs 12 residues. The V gene's germline CDR1 is DFQATT and CDR2 SNEGSKA (reference sequence). V was pared by 3 bases and J by 4 bases, with 7 bases between.

The chain carries TRBV7-9 and TRBJ1-2, with D possibly TRBD1 on 6 matching bases. Deletions cut 6 bases from V and 6 bases from J, with 32 bases between. CDR3 size: 19 residues. CDR1 SEHNR and CDR2 FQNEAQ come from the germline V gene (reference sequence). The CDR3 DNA follows: TGTGCCAGCAGTCCCCCCGTGCTAAATGCCGCGACAGGTCTCGATGGCTACACCTTC. It translates to CASSPPVLNAATGLDGYTF.

This sequence joins TRBV27 and TRBJ2-1; no clear D. Trimming took 5 bases from V and 8 from J, leaving 13 bases between them. CDR1 and CDR2 from the germline V gene are MNHEY and SMNVEV (reference sequence). The CDR3 has 13 residues. CDR3 amino acids: CASSGTSLDEQFF. The CDR3 DNA sequence: TGTGCCAGCAGTGGCACCTCGTTGGATGAGCAGTTCTTC.

The gene calls are TRBV3-1 and TRBJ2-1; TRBD1 is a possible D gene (5 bases). The V end lost 4 bases, the J end lost 7 bases, and 14 bases lay between the germline ends. The CDR3 totals 14 residues. Germline CDR1 reads LGHDT; CDR2 reads YNNKEL (reference sequence). The CDR3 region is CASSPRWTQNEQFF. As DNA, the CDR3 is TGTGCCAGCAGCCCACGCTGGACACAAAATGAGCAGTTCTTC.

The table lists this clonotype with a few counts. This chain links TRBV3-1 with TRBJ2-2; 8 nucleotides agree with TRBD2. The CDR3 is 16 residues long. Germline lookup yields CDR1 LGHDT and CDR2 YNNKEL (reference sequence). Trimming cost V 1 base and J 2 bases; bases outside gene matches: 3. The chain's CDR3 is CASSQGAGGNTGELFF. The DNA of the CDR3 is TGTGCCAGCAGCCAAGGGGCGGGAGGAAACACCGGGGAGCTGTTTTTT.

This chain uses TRBV20-1 with TRBJ2-3; 12 bases fit TRBD2. The germline V gene has CDR1 DFQATT and CDR2 SNEGSKA (reference sequence). The V and J ends lost 7 bases and 4 bases, in that order; junction bases with no gene match: 15. This CDR3 spans 17 amino acids. CDR3 protein: CSVPRPSGRARADTQYF. The DNA of the CDR3 is TGCAGTGTCCCAAGGCCTAGCGGGAGGGCAAGGGCAGATACGCAGTATTTT.

The chain joins TRBV7-9 to TRBJ2-3; D uncertain. Germline loops: CDR1 SEHNR, CDR2 FQNEAQ (reference sequence). The CDR3 sequence is 14 residues long. V lost 1 base, J lost 4 bases, and 9 bases lay in between. The CDR3 spells CASSLGSPPDTQYF. The CDR3 DNA reads as TGTGCCAGCAGCTTAGGTTCCCCCCCAGATACGCAGTATTTT.

The table lists this clonotype with a few counts. The rearrangement joins TRBV20-1 to TRBJ2-3, with D perhaps matching TRBD2 (6 bases). The V gene lost 3 bases and the J gene lost 3 bases, with 13 bases spanning the gap. This CDR3 has 14 residues. Germline V gene data show CDR1 as DFQATT and CDR2 as SNEGSKA (reference sequence). The CDR3 sequence: CSASHGRRTDTQYF. CDR3 bases: TGCAGTGCTAGTCACGGGAGAAGGACAGATACGCAGTATTTT.

Comments on this clonotype: Sequence at one end of the junction differs from germline and may be a read error. This sequence joins TRBV2 and TRBJ2-1; 8 nucleotides agree with TRBD2. There are 14 residues in the CDR3. Germline CDR1 reads SNHLY; CDR2 reads FYNNEI. The CDR3 nucleotides are TGTGTCAGCAGTGAAACTAGCGGTTACAATGAGCAGTTCTTC. The encoded protein is CVSSETSGYNEQFF.

This clonotype was observed a handful of times. V gene TRBV7-3 combines with J gene TRBJ2-1; tentatively, D is TRBD2 (6 bases). V was cut by 5 bases and J by 4 bases, with 12 bases left in between. CDR1 is SGHTA, CDR2 FQGTGA, per germline. The CDR3 extends over 14 amino acids. CDR3 loop: CASSDGTHYNEQFF. CDR3 coding DNA: TGTGCCAGCAGCGACGGGACTCATTACAATGAGCAGTTCTTC.

CDR3 sequence reads: CASSASIGRSSTDTQYF. The DNA for the CDR3 is TGTGCCAGCAGTGCCAGTATCGGGAGGTCTAGCACAGATACGCAGTATTTT. This chain links TRBV9 with TRBJ2-3; 7 bases line up with TRBD2. CDR1 is SGDLS, CDR2 YYNGEE, per germline. CDR3 size: 17 residues. Trimming removed 5 bases from V and 0 bases from J; junction bases left unmatched: 12.

A word on this clonotype: At one of its ends the junction is not consistent with the germline gene, which may arise from a read error. The genes are TRBV3-1 and TRBJ2-7; TRBD1 matches 9 bases. The germline gives CDR1 LGHDT, CDR2 YNNKEL (reference sequence). The CDR3 totals 15 residues. CDR3 DNA: TGCGCCAGCAGCCAGCGGGACAGGGTAAACAATGAGCAGTACTTC. As protein: CASSQRDRVNNEQYF.

This chain links TRBV7-9 with TRBJ2-1; 10 bases align to TRBD1. The J call may not be correct, given that the DNA end is closer to TRBJ2-7. CDR1 and CDR2 (germline): SEHNR, FQNEAQ (reference sequence). CDR3 size: 16 residues. The CDR3 is CASSWGRDRGNNEQYF. CDR3 DNA: TGTGCCAGCAGCTGGGGCCGGGACAGGGGAAACAATGAGCAGTACTTC.

This clonotype appeared a few times. The rearrangement uses TRBV5-4 and TRBJ2-6; no clear D gene. This CDR3 is built from 16 residues. Trimming pared 6 bases from V and 1 base from J, leaving 14 bases between. The germline V gene encodes CDR1 SGHNT and CDR2 YYREEE (reference sequence). For the CDR3, the DNA is TGTGCCAGCAACCCCAGAGGAAATTCTGGGGCCAACGTCCTGACTTTC. It encodes CASNPRGNSGANVLTF.

This sequence joins TRBV12-3 or TRBV12-4 and TRBJ2-3; D remains unclear. V lost 3 bases and J lost 5, with 9 bases in between. The CDR3 loop spans 13 amino acids. CDR3 DNA: TGTGCCAGCAGTTTTTCCCCTCGAGATACGCAGTATTTT. Its protein product is CASSFSPRDTQYF.

This rearrangement joins TRBV9 to TRBJ2-3; D is unresolved. CDR3 length equals 13 residues. Germline CDR1 and CDR2: SGDLS and YYNGEE. Between the trimmed V and J ends, which lost 4 bases and 6 bases, there was a span of 12 bases. CDR3 region: CASSPLLSDTQYF. In DNA, the CDR3 is TGTGCCAGCAGCCCCCTCCTATCGGATACGCAGTATTTT.

The J gene is TRBJ2-7, the V gene TRBV20-1, with TRBD2 identical over 9 bases. This CDR3 contains 17 residues. V lost 0 bases and J lost 4; bases outside the gene matches: 13. Germline CDR1 is DFQATT and CDR2 is SNEGSKA (reference sequence). For the CDR3, the DNA is TGCAGTGCTAGAGATTTATTCGGGCGGGAGGGCTCTTACGAGCAGTACTTC. Translating gives CSARDLFGREGSYEQYF.

The V call is TRBV20-1, the J call TRBJ2-4; D call uncertain. The DNA matches TRBJ2-5 better at its end, which makes the J call doubtful. CDR3 length equals 14 residues. Germline lookup yields CDR1 DFQATT and CDR2 SNEGSKA (reference sequence). The DNA of the CDR3 is TGCAGTGCTAGAGAGGTGGGATCCCTCGAGACCCAGTACTTC. Its protein product is CSAREVGSLETQYF.